This TCR beta chain was recovered during a study of blood T cell repertoires in COVID-19. The repertoire was sequenced with immunoSEQ multiplex PCR; TCRdb's copy has only in-frame clones and lacks some. The repertoire holds 65,000 to 70,000 clones, 85% seen once, with around 3.2% in the top ten. Source material: peripheral blood. This clonotype was sampled from a man older than 75 with acute or convalescent COVID-19.

CDR3: CASSRTGTGEDEQYF. CDR3 bases: TGTGCCAGCAGTCGGACCGGGACAGGGGAGGATGAGCAGTACTTC. This sequence joins TRBV6-5 and TRBJ2-7, with 10 bases lining up with TRBD1. Germline loops: CDR1 MNHEY, CDR2 SVGAGI. The V gene end was trimmed by 5 bases and the J gene end by 7 bases; junction bases not matched to a gene: 11. The CDR3 covers 15 residues.